Listed here are 18 T cell receptor beta chains from one sample, sequenced in a study of blood T cell repertoires in COVID-19. Measured with immunoSEQ multiplex PCR; TCRdb has only the in-frame clones, and not every one. The profile covers approximately 150,000 clones, with 89% appearing a single time and roughly 1.6% taken by the ten largest. Sample: peripheral blood. These receptors were collected from a human donor in a cohort sampled during active COVID-19.

The rearrangement uses TRBV5-1 and TRBJ2-1; 9 bases map to TRBD1. After removal of 0 bases from V and 5 bases from J, the junction contained 3 bases not matched to a gene. Germline V gene lookup returns CDR1 SGHRS and CDR2 YFSETQ. The CDR3 runs 15 residues. CDR3: CASSLGTGDHNEQFF. As DNA, the CDR3 is TGCGCCAGCAGCTTGGGGACAGGGGACCACAATGAGCAGTTCTTC.

The chain joins TRBV4-1 to TRBJ2-3, with 8 nucleotides matching TRBD2. The J segment lost 0 bases and the V segment lost 2 bases, leaving 7 bases of the junction unmatched. Germline CDR1 MGHRA, CDR2 YSYEKL. CDR3 size: 17 residues. CDR3 in amino acids: CASSQSRSSGSTDTQYF. CDR3 DNA sequence: TGCGCCAGCAGCCAATCAAGGTCTAGCGGGAGCACAGATACGCAGTATTTT.

The chain joins TRBV14 to TRBJ1-3; D not resolved. Looked up from germline, CDR1 is SGHDN and CDR2 is FVKESK. V was clipped by 1 base and J by 3 bases, with 7 bases between them. This CDR3 is built from 14 residues. DNA for the CDR3: TGTGCCAGCAGCCAAGTCGACATTGGAAACACCATATATTTT. It encodes CASSQVDIGNTIYF.

This sequence joins TRBV5-1 and TRBJ2-5; TRBD2 matches at 8 bases. Germline V gene sequence: CDR1 SGHRS, CDR2 YFSETQ. The CDR3 loop spans 15 amino acids. The V segment lost 4 bases and the J segment 2 bases; nucleotides outside the gene matches: 7. The CDR3 region is CASSIAGSAQETQYF. The DNA of the CDR3 is TGCGCCAGCAGCATAGCGGGGTCCGCTCAAGAGACCCAGTACTTC.

The chain couples TRBV19 to TRBJ2-2; D possibly corresponds to TRBD2 (6 bases). The V gene lost 5 bases and the J gene lost 3 bases, with 13 bases spanning the gap. Germline CDR1 is LNHDA and CDR2 is SQIVND (reference sequence). The CDR3 has 15 amino acids. In DNA, the CDR3 is TGTGCCAGTAGTTTGACTAGGAAAGACACCGGGGAGCTGTTTTTT. Amino acids: CASSLTRKDTGELFF. The full variable domain, completed using reference TRBV19 and TRBJ2-2, is DGGITQSPKYLFRKEGQNVTLSCEQNLNHDAMYWYRQDPGQGLRLIYYSQIVNDFQKGDIAEGYSVSREKKESFPLTVTSAQKNPTAFYLCASSLTRKDTGELFFGEGSRLTVL.

This chain's CDR3 is CASSPLAGVETQYF. CDR3 DNA sequence: TGTGCCAGCAGCCCTCTAGCGGGGGTGGAGACCCAGTACTTC. The J gene is TRBJ2-5, the V gene TRBV11-1; TRBD2 matches 10 bases. With V trimmed by 5 bases and J by 5 bases, 5 bases remained unmatched. Germline CDR1 and CDR2: SGHAT and FQDESV (reference sequence). The CDR3 has 14 residues.

The chain carries TRBV5-1 and TRBJ1-2; 12 bases are shared with TRBD1. This CDR3 has 15 residues. Germline V CDR1 and CDR2: SGHRS, YFSETQ. V shed 0 bases, J shed 8 bases, and the junction held 5 bases outside the gene matches. The CDR3: CASSLAGTGGDGYTF. The CDR3 DNA follows: TGCGCCAGCAGCTTGGCCGGGACAGGGGGCGACGGCTACACCTTC.

The V call is TRBV7-2, the J call TRBJ2-7; TRBD1 might be the D (5 bases). CDR1 and CDR2 (germline): SGHTA, FQGNSA. The V and J ends lost 1 base and 3 bases respectively, with 10 bases between them. The CDR3 totals 14 residues. In DNA form, the CDR3 reads TGTGCCAGCAGCTTAGTGGACAAGATCTACGAGCAGTACTTC. This encodes CASSLVDKIYEQYF.

The V gene is TRBV4-3, the J gene TRBJ2-1, with 8 bases fitting TRBD1. Germline CDR1 LGHNA, CDR2 YSLEER. V was pared by 5 bases and J by 2 bases, with 5 bases of the junction left unmatched. CDR3 length: 15 amino acids. CDR3 nucleotide sequence: TGCGCCAGCAGCTACAGGGGGAAAGCCTACAATGAGCAGTTCTTC. It codes for CASSYRGKAYNEQFF.

The chain recombines TRBV7-3 with TRBJ2-3, with D possibly matching TRBD2 (6 bases). The germline V gene encodes CDR1 SGHTA and CDR2 FQGTGA. The V end was cut by 2 bases, the J end by 3 bases, with 15 bases between. The CDR3 extends over 16 amino acids. CDR3 region: CASSLVGGGSTDTQYF. In nucleotides, the CDR3 is TGTGCCAGCAGCTTAGTCGGGGGAGGTAGTACAGATACGCAGTATTTT.

This chain joins TRBV6-5 and TRBJ1-2, with 7 nucleotides matching TRBD1. Germline CDR1 and CDR2: MNHEY and SVGAGI. The V segment lost 5 bases and the J segment 8 bases; nucleotides outside the gene matches: 11. This CDR3 is built from 14 residues. The CDR3 coding sequence is TGTGCCAGCAGTCCTTCCCGACAGGGCGGAGGCTACACCTTC. The encoded protein is CASSPSRQGGGYTF.

The V gene is TRBV29-1, the J gene TRBJ1-2, with D maybe TRBD1 (5 bases). Germline V gives CDR1 SQVTM, CDR2 ANQGSEA. This CDR3 is 11 amino acids long. V shed 4 bases and J shed 8 bases, with 11 bases lying between them. CDR3 DNA: TGCAGCGTTGTGTGGGGCAGAGGCTACACCTTC. This translates into CSVVWGRGYTF.

V gene TRBV11-2 combines with J gene TRBJ2-5, with TRBD2 as a possible D gene (6 bases). Germline CDR1 and CDR2: SGHAT and FQNNGV. This CDR3 is built from 14 residues. The ends were cut back, 7 bases at V and 4 bases at J, with 16 bases in the middle. DNA of the CDR3: TGTGCCAGCAATGTCAGGGACTTCGGAGAGACCCAGTACTTC. Protein: CASNVRDFGETQYF.

The chain has TRBV5-1 and TRBJ1-1; a possible D gene is TRBD1 (6 bases). The CDR3 contains 15 residues. Germline values: CDR1 SGHRS, CDR2 YFSETQ. V gave up 4 bases and J gave up 1 base, with 14 bases separating them. DNA of the CDR3: TGCGCCAGCAGCCAGGACAGTCTATCGAACACTGAAGCTTTCTTT. This encodes CASSQDSLSNTEAFF.

This clone was counted a single time. This chain joins TRBV7-2 and TRBJ2-7; D remains unclear. The germline V and J ends were trimmed by 5 bases and 3 bases, with 14 bases remaining between them. Looked up from germline, CDR1 is SGHTA and CDR2 is FQGNSA. This CDR3 contains 14 residues. The CDR3 bases are TGTGCCAGCAGCCCGAATTGGGCAATCTACGAGCAGTACTTC. Translation: CASSPNWAIYEQYF.

V gene TRBV6-5 combines with J gene TRBJ1-2, with 7 nucleotides matching TRBD1. Germline V gives CDR1 MNHEY, CDR2 SVGAGI. After removal of 6 bases from V and 1 base from J, the junction contained 2 bases not matched to a gene. This CDR3 is 13 amino acids long. CDR3 sequence (DNA): TGTGCCAGCAGCCGGGACAGTAACTATGGCTACACCTTC. Amino acids: CASSRDSNYGYTF.

The chain employs TRBV27 and TRBJ1-2; 12 positions match TRBD1. J was trimmed by 4 bases and V by 3 bases; bases with no gene match: 6. The CDR3 runs to 16 residues. The germline V gene encodes CDR1 MNHEY and CDR2 SMNVEV (reference sequence). The CDR3 reads CASSFKGQGAFYGYTF. CDR3 coding DNA: TGTGCCAGCAGTTTTAAGGGACAGGGGGCCTTCTATGGCTACACCTTC.

This chain links TRBV15 with TRBJ2-1, with TRBD2 matching 7 bases. The CDR3 contains 16 residues. V was clipped by 0 bases and J by 8 bases; unmatched bases: 10. Germline CDR1 and CDR2: LNHNV and YYDKDF (reference sequence). As DNA, the CDR3 is TGTGCCACCAGCAGAGATGGCGGGGGAGCTACATATGAGCAGTTCTTC. It translates to CATSRDGGGATYEQFF.